The 4 T cell receptor beta chains presented below share a single source sample, sequenced in a study of T cells in localized non-small cell lung cancer. The protocol was immunoSEQ multiplex PCR, while the TCRdb copy is restricted to in-frame clones and leaves out a portion. The sample includes around 80,000 clones, around three quarters of them seen just once. The specimen comprised PBMCs, sampled before any cancer treatment. These receptor sequences come from a man aged 40 to 69 with stage II squamous cell lung carcinoma.

The chain couples TRBV4-1 to TRBJ2-1, with 9 bases lining up with TRBD2. Trimming took 3 bases from V and 14 from J; bases not matched to a gene: 11. The CDR3 totals 14 residues. CDR1 and CDR2 (germline): MGHRA, YSYEKL. CDR3 amino acids: CASSQGTSSGGEFF. CDR3 DNA sequence: TGCGCCAGCAGCCAGGGGACTAGCTCTGGGGGGGAGTTCTTC.

The genes are TRBV7-9 and TRBJ2-1, with 13 bases aligning to TRBD2. Germline loops: CDR1 SEHNR, CDR2 FQNEAQ (reference sequence). V gave up 5 bases and J gave up 6 bases; unmatched junction bases: 4. The CDR3 runs 15 residues. In DNA form, the CDR3 reads TGTGCCAGCAGCGCCGGGACTAGCGGGACCAATGAGCAGTTCTTC. Protein: CASSAGTSGTNEQFF.

The CDR3 DNA reads TGTGCCAGCAGTTACTCGGGACAGGGCAAACTGTTTTTT. It translates to CASSYSGQGKLFF. The V gene is TRBV6-5, the J gene TRBJ1-4; 9 bases fit TRBD1. CDR3 size: 13 residues. Germline V lookup: CDR1 MNHEY, CDR2 SVGAGI. V dropped 0 bases and J dropped 11; count of bases not matched to a gene: 1.

The rearrangement joins TRBV7-9 to TRBJ2-6; D not resolved. The CDR3 is made up of 13 amino acids. Germline V gene lookup returns CDR1 SEHNR and CDR2 FQNEAQ (reference sequence). V was pared by 4 bases and J by 3 bases, with 4 bases between. CDR3 sequence reads: CASSSVGANVLTF. In nucleotides, the CDR3 is TGTGCCAGCAGCTCGGTTGGGGCCAACGTCCTGACTTTC.